This record covers a single T cell receptor beta chain. These data are taken from a study of technical replicates of blood from several donors. Here immunoSEQ multiplex PCR was the method, and the copy in TCRdb shows in-frame clones only, minus some. The sample has approximately 82,000 clones; just over 90% are singletons. Germline CDR1 SGHAT, CDR2 FQNNGV. Losses at the gene ends were 3 bases for V and 6 bases for J; bases not matched to a gene: 14. The CDR3 length is 18 residues. This sequence was found in a human donor in good health. What was sequenced was T cells isolated from PBMCs. The V gene is TRBV11-2, the J gene TRBJ2-1; 10 bases agree with TRBD2. As DNA, the CDR3 is TGTGCCAGCAGCTTGCGTACTAGCGGGGAATCGGTCGGCAATGAGCAGTTCTTC. Translation gives CASSLRTSGESVGNEQFF.